The rows below give T cell receptor beta chains drawn from one sample of a study of shared clonotypes between healthy human individuals. Data came from immunoSEQ multiplex PCR; TCRdb stores just in-frame clones and leaves some out. The table includes about 2 million clones, about 95% detected once. The specimen sequenced was naive CD4+ T cells sorted from blood. Every receptor here comes from a man younger than 35 in good health. CDR3s include the opening cysteine and the closing phenylalanine or tryptophan. Fields, in order: V gene, D gene, clone size, J gene, CDR3 DNA, CDR3 protein. D genes are given only for firm matches. Where a row states a size, it is once, few, many or the class of an expanded clone; other rows omit it.

>TRBV10-2|TRBD1|once|TRBJ1-2
TGCGCCAGCAGTGAGATAACAGGGGATTGGTACTATGGCTACACCTTC
CASSEITGDWYYGYTF
>TRBV27|NA|NA|TRBJ2-7
TGTGCCAGCAAGTTTGGTCCTACCTACGAGCAGTACTTC
CASKFGPTYEQYF
>TRBV5-4|NA|few|TRBJ1-2
TGTGCCAGCAGCTTGGACAGGGACTATGGCTACACCTTC
CASSLDRDYGYTF
>TRBV7-2|TRBD2|NA|TRBJ2-5
TGTGCCAGCAGCTACGAGCGGGGGGAGACCCAGTACTTC
CASSYERGETQYF
>TRBV7-9|NA|NA|TRBJ2-6
TGTGCCAGCAGCTTGAGACGTCAGGGGACTGGGGCCAACGTCCTGACTTTC
CASSLRRQGTGANVLTF
>TRBV15|NA|NA|TRBJ2-2
TGTGCCACCAGTCCATCGGAGGCCCTACTTAAGGAGCTGTTTTTT
CATSPSEALLKELFF
>TRBV7-2|NA|NA|TRBJ2-2
TGTGCCAGCAGCGCGGGACAACCGTTCACCGGGGAGCTGTTTTTT
CASSAGQPFTGELFF
>TRBV5-3|NA|NA|TRBJ1-1
TGTGCCAGAAGCCGGGGGGCTGAAGCTTTCTTT
CARSRGAEAFF
>TRBV6-5|TRBD2|NA|TRBJ2-2
TGTGCCAGCAGTCATAGCGGGACATACACCGGGGAGCTGTTTTTT
CASSHSGTYTGELFF
>TRBV15|NA|NA|TRBJ1-2
TGTGCCACCAGCAGAGAGTTAACCGGGGACTATGGCTACACCTTC
CATSRELTGDYGYTF
>TRBV29-1|NA|NA|TRBJ2-7
TGCAGCGTTGATAGGGGGCAGCCAGGAGGGCCCTACGAGCAGTACTTC
CSVDRGQPGGPYEQYF
>TRBV6-6|NA|once|TRBJ2-7
TGTGCCAGCCATAAGGCGGGGGCCTCCTACGAGCAGTACTTC
CASHKAGASYEQYF
>TRBV11-2|NA|NA|TRBJ1-1
TGTGCCAGCAGCTTAGCGGCAGGGTTTAAGACTGAAGCTTTCTTT
CASSLAAGFKTEAFF
>TRBV30|TRBD1|once|TRBJ2-7
TGTGCCTGGAGGGCTCTAGGGGGCCCCCCCTACGAGCAGTACTTC
CAWRALGGPPYEQYF
>TRBV5-4|TRBD2|once|TRBJ2-2
TGTGCCAGCAGCTCGGGACTCCGGACTAGCGAGGCCGCGAACACCGGGGAGCTGTTTTTT
CASSSGLRTSEAANTGELFF
>TRBV5-4|TRBD2|NA|TRBJ2-7
TGTGCCAGCAGTTTAATCGGGACTAGCAGGCACGAGCAGTACTTC
CASSLIGTSRHEQYF
>TRBV6-4|NA|NA|TRBJ1-6
TGTGCCAGCAGTGAGAGTGGTGTTGCGGCTAATTCACCCCTCCACTTT
CASSESGVAANSPLHF
>TRBV21-1|NA|NA|TRBJ2-1
TGTGCCAGCAGCAATCTCAGGGGAGTTCGGACCTACAATGAGCAGTTCTTC
CASSNLRGVRTYNEQFF
>TRBV30|NA|NA|TRBJ1-2
TGTGCCTGGAGGAGGTCCGGTTCAGGCTACACCTTC
CAWRRSGSGYTF
>TRBV11-3|NA|NA|TRBJ2-1
TGTGCCAGCAGCCAGTGGAGGGACAATGAGCAGTTCTTC
CASSQWRDNEQFF
>TRBV18|TRBD1|once|TRBJ2-7
TGTGCCAGCTCACCGATGACAGGGGGGAGCGGTTACGAGCAGTACTTC
CASSPMTGGSGYEQYF
>TRBV7-9|TRBD1|NA|TRBJ2-3
TGTGCCAGCAACTTACTGGGACAGGGCACAGATACGCAGTATTTT
CASNLLGQGTDTQYF
>TRBV30|TRBD1|NA|TRBJ1-2
TGTGCCTGGAGTGAAGACTGGACAGGGGCCCCAAGAAACACCTTC
CAWSEDWTGAPRNTF
>TRBV7-2|NA|NA|TRBJ2-3
TGTGCCAGCAGACCCGGGACTTTTCCCACAGATACGCAGTATTTT
CASRPGTFPTDTQYF
>TRBV19|NA|NA|TRBJ1-2
TGTGCCAGTAGTAGACCCCCGTATGGCTACACCTTC
CASSRPPYGYTF
>TRBV30|TRBD2|NA|TRBJ2-7
TGTGCCTGGTCGCGGGGGGTCCCCTACGAGCAGTACTTC
CAWSRGVPYEQYF
>TRBV27|NA|NA|TRBJ1-5
TGTGCCAGCAGTTTCTCATTTTCGGGGGCTGGGGTGCCCCAGCATTTT
CASSFSFSGAGVPQHF
>TRBV5-4|NA|NA|TRBJ2-5
TGTGCCAGCAGCTTGGCAGGGTCGGGGGAGACCCAGTACTTC
CASSLAGSGETQYF
>TRBV6-1|NA|once|TRBJ2-2
TGTGCCAGCGAGATCCTAGCATTTAACGTCGGGGAGCTGTTTTTT
CASEILAFNVGELFF
>TRBV6-5|NA|once|TRBJ2-3
TGTGCCAGCAGTTACTCGGCCAGCACAGATACGCAGTATTTT
CASSYSASTDTQYF
>TRBV5-1|NA|NA|TRBJ2-7
TGCGCCAGCAGCCGTATTCCCGGCACCTACGAGCAGTACTTC
CASSRIPGTYEQYF
>TRBV10-3|NA|once|TRBJ2-4
TGTGCCATCAGCCTATCAGCGTACAAAAACATTCAGTACTTC
CAISLSAYKNIQYF
>TRBV11-2|NA|NA|TRBJ2-6
TGTGCCAGCAGCTCCGTCCGAGGGCCTGGGGCCAACGTCCTGACTTTC
CASSSVRGPGANVLTF
>TRBV19|NA|NA|TRBJ2-1
TGTGCCAGTACCACTAACGGAGGGAGAAACAATGAGCAGTTCTTC
CASTTNGGRNNEQFF
>TRBV27|NA|NA|TRBJ1-4
TGTGCCAGCAGTTTAAGGACGTCGCCTTTTGCAACTAATGAAAAACTGTTTTTT
CASSLRTSPFATNEKLFF
>TRBV20-1|NA|NA|TRBJ2-7
TGCAGTGCTCGAATGGACGAGCAGTACTTC
CSARMDEQYF
>TRBV30|TRBD2|NA|TRBJ2-5
TGTGCCTGTGCCCCGGGACTAGGATCCCAAGAGACCCAGTACTTC
CACAPGLGSQETQYF
>TRBV28|NA|NA|TRBJ1-5
TGTGCCAGCAGGCTCCTCGTGGGCGGTAGCAATCAGCCCCAGCATTTT
CASRLLVGGSNQPQHF
>TRBV23-1|TRBD1|NA|TRBJ2-3
TGCGCCAGCAGTCAATTGAGTGAGACAGGGAAAACAGATACGCAGTATTTT
CASSQLSETGKTDTQYF
>TRBV6-4|TRBD2|once|TRBJ2-1
TGTGCCAGCAGTGTGATAGCGGGAGCGGGAAATGAGCAGTTCTTC
CASSVIAGAGNEQFF
>TRBV28|TRBD1|once|TRBJ2-7
TGTGCCAGCAGTTTCGACAGGGCGACCTACGAGCAGTACTTC
CASSFDRATYEQYF
>TRBV7-7|NA|NA|TRBJ2-3
TGTGCTAGCAGCTCCGTGGGTGGGGATACGCAGTATTTT
CASSSVGGDTQYF
>TRBV27|NA|NA|TRBJ2-7
TGTGCCAGCAGTACCCAGAACTCCTACGAGCAGTACTTC
CASSTQNSYEQYF
>TRBV6-6|TRBD1|NA|TRBJ1-6
TGTGCCAGCACCGGGACAGCAGATAATTCACCCCTCCACTTT
CASTGTADNSPLHF
>TRBV30|TRBD2|NA|TRBJ2-1
TGTGCCTGGAGTGGGGACTACTACAATGAGCAGTTCTTC
CAWSGDYYNEQFF
>TRBV18|NA|NA|TRBJ1-5
TGTGCCAGCTCACCACGAGGTGGTGGCAATCAGCCCCAGCATTTT
CASSPRGGGNQPQHF
>TRBV9|NA|many|TRBJ2-5
TGTGCCAGCAGCGTAAGCCCCGGCAGGGAAGAAGAGACCCAGTACTTC
CASSVSPGREEETQYF